The clone carrying this TCR beta chain has a handful of counts. No antigen is known for it. The data originate from a study of blood T cells in healthy people across ages. Study summary: There was about one barcoded beta molecule captured by template switching per two T cells.

Primed by a sample-barcoded 5' primer and a J-beta primer mix, a second PCR proceeded for about 7 to 12 cycles. MiXCR, applied by TCRdb to the 5' RACE reads, yields one record per CDR3 protein. This sample has about a million distinct CDR3 sequences, with roughly half found just once. Staff drew about 10 milliliters of peripheral blood from each donor. Study conclusions and caveats: Unsorted PBMCs ruled out conclusive naive versus antigen-experienced comparison. Whereas aged donors had fewer naive CD4+ cells, long-lived donors had more of them and higher diversity.

Sequenced material: blood. The origin of this receptor is a woman aged 55-70 years in good health.

CDR3 in amino acids: CASSQAQDHSPLHF. CDR3 DNA sequence: TGTGCCAGCAGCCAAGCGCAGGATCATTCACCCCTCCACTTT. The chain employs TRBV14 and TRBJ1-6; D ambiguous. In germline, CDR1 is SGHDN, CDR2 FVKESK. V lost 1 base, J lost 8 bases, and 9 bases lay in between. The CDR3 loop spans 14 amino acids.